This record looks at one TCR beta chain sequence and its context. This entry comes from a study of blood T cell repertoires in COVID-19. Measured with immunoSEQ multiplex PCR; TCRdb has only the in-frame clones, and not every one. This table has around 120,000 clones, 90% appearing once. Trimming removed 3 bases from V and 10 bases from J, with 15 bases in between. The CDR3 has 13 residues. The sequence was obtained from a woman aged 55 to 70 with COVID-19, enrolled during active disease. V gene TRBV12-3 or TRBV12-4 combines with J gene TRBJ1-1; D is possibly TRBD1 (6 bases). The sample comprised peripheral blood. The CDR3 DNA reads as TGTGCCAGCAGTTTTGGGCAGGGGTTACGAGCTTTCTTT. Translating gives CASSFGQGLRAFF.